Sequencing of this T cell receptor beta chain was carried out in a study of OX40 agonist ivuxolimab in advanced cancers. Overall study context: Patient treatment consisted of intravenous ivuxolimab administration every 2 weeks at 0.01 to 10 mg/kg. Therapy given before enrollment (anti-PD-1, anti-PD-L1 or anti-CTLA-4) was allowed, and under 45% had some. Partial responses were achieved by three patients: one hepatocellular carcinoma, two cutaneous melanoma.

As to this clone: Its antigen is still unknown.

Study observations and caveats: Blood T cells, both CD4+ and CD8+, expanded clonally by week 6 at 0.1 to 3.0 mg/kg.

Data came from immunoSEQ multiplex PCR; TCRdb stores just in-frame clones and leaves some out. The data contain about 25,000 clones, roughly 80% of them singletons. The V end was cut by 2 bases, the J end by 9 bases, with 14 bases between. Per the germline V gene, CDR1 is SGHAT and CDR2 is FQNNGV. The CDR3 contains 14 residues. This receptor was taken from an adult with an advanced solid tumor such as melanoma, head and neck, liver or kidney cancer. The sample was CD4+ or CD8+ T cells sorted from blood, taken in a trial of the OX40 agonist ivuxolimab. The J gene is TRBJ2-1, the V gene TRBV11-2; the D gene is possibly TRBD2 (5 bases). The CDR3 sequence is CASSLLGKNREQFF. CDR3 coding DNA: TGTGCCAGCAGCTTACTCGGGAAAAATCGTGAGCAGTTCTTC.